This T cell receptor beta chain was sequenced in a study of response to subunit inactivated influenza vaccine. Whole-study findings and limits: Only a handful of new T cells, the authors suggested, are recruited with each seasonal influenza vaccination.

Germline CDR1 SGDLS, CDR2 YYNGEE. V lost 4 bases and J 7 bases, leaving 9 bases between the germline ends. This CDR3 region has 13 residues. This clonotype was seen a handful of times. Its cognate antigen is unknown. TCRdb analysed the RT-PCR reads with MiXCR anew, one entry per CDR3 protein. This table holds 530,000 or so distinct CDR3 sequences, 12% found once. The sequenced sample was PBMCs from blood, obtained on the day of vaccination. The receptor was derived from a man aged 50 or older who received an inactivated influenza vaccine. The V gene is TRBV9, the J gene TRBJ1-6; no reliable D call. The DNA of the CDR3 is TGTGCCAGCAGCCCCACCTGGAATTCACCCCTCCACTTT. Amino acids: CASSPTWNSPLHF.